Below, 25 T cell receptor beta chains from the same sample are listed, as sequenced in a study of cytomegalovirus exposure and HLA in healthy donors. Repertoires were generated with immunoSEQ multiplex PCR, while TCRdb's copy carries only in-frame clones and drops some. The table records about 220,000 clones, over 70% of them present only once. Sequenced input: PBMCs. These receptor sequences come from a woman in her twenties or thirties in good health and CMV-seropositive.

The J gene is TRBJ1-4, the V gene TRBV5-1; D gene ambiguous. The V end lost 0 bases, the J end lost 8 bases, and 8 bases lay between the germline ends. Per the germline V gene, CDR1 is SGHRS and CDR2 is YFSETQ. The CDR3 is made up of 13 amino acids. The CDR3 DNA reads TGCGCCAGCAGCTTGGCCCCAGAAGAAAAACTGTTTTTT. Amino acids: CASSLAPEEKLFF.

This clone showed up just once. The CDR3 DNA follows: TGTGCCAGCCAAAAGCTAGGGGGGTTTTACGAGCAGTACTTC. This codes for CASQKLGGFYEQYF. This chain links TRBV27 with TRBJ2-7; either TRBD1 or TRBD2 may supply D (6 bases each). The germline V and J ends were trimmed by 8 bases and 4 bases, with 18 bases remaining between them. From germline, CDR1 is MNHEY and CDR2 SMNVEV (reference sequence). The CDR3 runs 14 residues.

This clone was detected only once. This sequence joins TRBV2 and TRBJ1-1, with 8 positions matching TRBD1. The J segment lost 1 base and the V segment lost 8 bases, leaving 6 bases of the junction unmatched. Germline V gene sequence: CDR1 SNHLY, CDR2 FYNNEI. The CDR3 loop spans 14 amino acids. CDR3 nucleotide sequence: TGTGCCAGCCCAGGGGGCCCAGGGAACACTGAAGCTTTCTTT. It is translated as CASPGGPGNTEAFF.

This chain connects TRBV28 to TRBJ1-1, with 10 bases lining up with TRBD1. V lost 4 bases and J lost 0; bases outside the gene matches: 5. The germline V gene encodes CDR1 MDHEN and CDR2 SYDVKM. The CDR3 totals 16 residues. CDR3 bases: TGTGCCAGCAGTTCCGGGACAGGGGACCTGAACACTGAAGCTTTCTTT. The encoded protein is CASSSGTGDLNTEAFF. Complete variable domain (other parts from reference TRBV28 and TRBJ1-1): DVKVTQSSRYLVKRTGEKVFLECVQDMDHENMFWYRQDPGLGLRLIYFSYDVKMKEKGDIPEGYSVSREKKERFSLILESASTNQTSMYLCASSSGTGDLNTEAFFGQGTRLTVV.

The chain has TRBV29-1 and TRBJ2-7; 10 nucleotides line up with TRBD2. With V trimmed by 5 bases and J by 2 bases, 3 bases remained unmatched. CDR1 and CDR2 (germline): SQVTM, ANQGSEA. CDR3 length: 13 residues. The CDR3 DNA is TGCAGCGTTACTAGCGGGACGGCCTACGAGCAGTACTTC. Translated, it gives CSVTSGTAYEQYF.

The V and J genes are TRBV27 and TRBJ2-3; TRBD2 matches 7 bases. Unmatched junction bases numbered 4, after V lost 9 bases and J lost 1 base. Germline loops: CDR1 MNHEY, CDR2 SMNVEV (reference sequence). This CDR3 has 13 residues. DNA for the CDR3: TGTGCCAGTCTAGCGGCCCGCACAGATACGCAGTATTTT. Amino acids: CASLAARTDTQYF.

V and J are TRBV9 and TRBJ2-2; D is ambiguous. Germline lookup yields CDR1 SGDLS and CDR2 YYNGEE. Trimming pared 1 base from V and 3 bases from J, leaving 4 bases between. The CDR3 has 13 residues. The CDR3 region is CASSVRDTGELFF. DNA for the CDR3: TGTGCCAGCAGCGTACGGGACACCGGGGAGCTGTTTTTT.

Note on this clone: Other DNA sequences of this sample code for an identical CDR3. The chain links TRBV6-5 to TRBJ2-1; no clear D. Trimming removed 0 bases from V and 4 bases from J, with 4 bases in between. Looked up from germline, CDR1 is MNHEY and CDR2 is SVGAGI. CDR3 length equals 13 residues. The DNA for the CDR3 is TGTGCCAGCAGTTACTCACCATACAATGAGCAGTTCTTC. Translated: CASSYSPYNEQFF.

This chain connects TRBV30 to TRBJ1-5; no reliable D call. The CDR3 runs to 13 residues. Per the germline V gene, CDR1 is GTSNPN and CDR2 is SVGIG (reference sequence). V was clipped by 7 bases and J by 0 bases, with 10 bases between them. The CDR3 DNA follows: TGTGCCTTCCAAGTAGATAGCAATCAGCCCCAGCATTTT. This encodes CAFQVDSNQPQHF.

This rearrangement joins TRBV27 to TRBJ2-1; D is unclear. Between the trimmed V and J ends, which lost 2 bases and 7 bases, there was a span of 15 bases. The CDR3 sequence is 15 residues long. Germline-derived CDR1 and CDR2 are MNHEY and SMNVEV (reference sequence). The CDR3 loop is CASSLEVTPRNEQFF. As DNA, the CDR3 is TGTGCCAGCAGTTTAGAGGTCACCCCAAGGAATGAGCAGTTCTTC.

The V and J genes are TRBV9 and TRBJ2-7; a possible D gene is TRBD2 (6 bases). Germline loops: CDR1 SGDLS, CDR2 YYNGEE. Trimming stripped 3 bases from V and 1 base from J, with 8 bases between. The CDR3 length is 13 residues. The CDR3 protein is CASSEGLSYEQYF. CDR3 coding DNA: TGTGCCAGCAGCGAGGGACTTTCCTACGAGCAGTACTTC.

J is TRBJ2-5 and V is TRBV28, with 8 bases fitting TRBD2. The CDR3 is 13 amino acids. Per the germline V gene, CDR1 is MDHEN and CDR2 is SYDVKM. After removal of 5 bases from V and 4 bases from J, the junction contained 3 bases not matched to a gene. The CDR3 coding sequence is TGTGCCAGCAGTACGGGAGGGGTAGAGACCCAGTACTTC. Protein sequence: CASSTGGVETQYF.

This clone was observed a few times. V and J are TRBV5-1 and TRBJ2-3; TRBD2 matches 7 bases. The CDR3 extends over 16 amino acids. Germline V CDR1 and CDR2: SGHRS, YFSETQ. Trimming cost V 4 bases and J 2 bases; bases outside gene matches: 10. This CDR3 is CASSPGLDLYTDTQYF. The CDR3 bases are TGCGCCAGCAGCCCCGGACTAGATCTATACACAGATACGCAGTATTTT.

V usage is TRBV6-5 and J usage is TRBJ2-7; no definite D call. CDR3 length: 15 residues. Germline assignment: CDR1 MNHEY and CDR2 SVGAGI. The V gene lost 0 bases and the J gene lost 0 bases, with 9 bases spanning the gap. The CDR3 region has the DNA TGTGCCAGCAGTTACTCGACCCCGGGCTCCTACGAGCAGTACTTC. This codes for CASSYSTPGSYEQYF.

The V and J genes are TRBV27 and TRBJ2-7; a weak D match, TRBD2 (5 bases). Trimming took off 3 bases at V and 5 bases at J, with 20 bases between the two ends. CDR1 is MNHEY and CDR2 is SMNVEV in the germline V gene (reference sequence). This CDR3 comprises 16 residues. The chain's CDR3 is CASSFRNGGISNEQYF. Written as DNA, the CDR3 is TGTGCCAGCAGTTTTCGTAACGGAGGAATATCAAACGAGCAGTACTTC.

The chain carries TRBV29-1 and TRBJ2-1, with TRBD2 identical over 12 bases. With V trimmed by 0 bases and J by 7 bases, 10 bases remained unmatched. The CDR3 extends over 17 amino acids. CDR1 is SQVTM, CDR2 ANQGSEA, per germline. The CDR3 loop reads CSVEDHPSGRATNEQFF. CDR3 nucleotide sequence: TGCAGCGTTGAAGATCACCCTAGCGGGAGGGCCACAAATGAGCAGTTCTTC.

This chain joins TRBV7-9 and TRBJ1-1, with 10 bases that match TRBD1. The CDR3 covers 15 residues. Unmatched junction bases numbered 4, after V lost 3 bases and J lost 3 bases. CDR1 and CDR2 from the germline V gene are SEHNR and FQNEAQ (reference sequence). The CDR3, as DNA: TGTGCCAGCAGCTTCCGACAGGGGGCGGACACTGAAGCTTTCTTT. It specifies CASSFRQGADTEAFF.

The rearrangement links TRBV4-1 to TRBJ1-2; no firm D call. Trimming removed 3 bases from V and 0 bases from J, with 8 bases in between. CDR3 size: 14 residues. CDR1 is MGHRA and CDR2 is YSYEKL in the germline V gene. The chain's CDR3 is CASSHARANYGYTF. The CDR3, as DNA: TGCGCCAGCAGCCACGCCCGGGCTAACTATGGCTACACCTTC.

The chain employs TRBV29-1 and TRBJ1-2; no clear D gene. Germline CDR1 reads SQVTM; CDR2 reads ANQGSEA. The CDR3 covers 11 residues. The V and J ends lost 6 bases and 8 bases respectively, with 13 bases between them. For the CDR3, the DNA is TGCAGCGTCGGGGAACGGAGAGGCTACACCTTC. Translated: CSVGERRGYTF.

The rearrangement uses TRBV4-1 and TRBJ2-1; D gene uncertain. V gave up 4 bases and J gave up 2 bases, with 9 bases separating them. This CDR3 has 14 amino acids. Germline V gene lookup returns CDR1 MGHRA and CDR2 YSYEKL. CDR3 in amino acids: CASSRSGTYNEQFF. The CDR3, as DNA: TGCGCCAGCAGCCGCTCTGGAACCTACAATGAGCAGTTCTTC.

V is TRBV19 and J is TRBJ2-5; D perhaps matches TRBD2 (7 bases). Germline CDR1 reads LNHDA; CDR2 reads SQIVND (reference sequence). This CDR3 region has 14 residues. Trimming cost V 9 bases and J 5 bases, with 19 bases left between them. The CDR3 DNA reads TGTGCCAGCAGGGGTAGCGGGCCTTGGGAGACCCAGTACTTC. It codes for CASRGSGPWETQYF.

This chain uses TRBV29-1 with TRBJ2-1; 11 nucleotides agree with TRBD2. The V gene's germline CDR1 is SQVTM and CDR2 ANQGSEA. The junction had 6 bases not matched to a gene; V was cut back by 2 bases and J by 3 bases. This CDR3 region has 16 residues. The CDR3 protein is CSVESRLAGFYNEQFF. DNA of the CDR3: TGCAGCGTTGAATCTCGACTAGCGGGATTCTACAATGAGCAGTTCTTC.

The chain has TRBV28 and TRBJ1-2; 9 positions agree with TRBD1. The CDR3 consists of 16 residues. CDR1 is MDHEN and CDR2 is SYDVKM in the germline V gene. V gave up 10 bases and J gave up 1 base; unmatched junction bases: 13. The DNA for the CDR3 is TGTGCCACCCCTGGGACAGGGTCCCTAGATAACTATGGCTACACCTTC. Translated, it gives CATPGTGSLDNYGYTF.

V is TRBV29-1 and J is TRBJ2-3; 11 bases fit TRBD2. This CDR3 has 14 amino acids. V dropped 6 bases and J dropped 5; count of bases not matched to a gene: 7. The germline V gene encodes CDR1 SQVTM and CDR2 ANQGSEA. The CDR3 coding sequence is TGCAGCGTATCCTTTCTAGCGGGAGGAGATACGCAGTATTTT. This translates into CSVSFLAGGDTQYF.

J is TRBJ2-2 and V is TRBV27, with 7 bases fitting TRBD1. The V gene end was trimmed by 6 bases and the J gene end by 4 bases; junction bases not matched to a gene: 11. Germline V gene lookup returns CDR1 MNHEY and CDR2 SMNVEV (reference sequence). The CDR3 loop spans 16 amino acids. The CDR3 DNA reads TGTGCCAGCAGACCTACCCGGGACAGAAGCACCGGGGAGCTGTTTTTT. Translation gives CASRPTRDRSTGELFF.